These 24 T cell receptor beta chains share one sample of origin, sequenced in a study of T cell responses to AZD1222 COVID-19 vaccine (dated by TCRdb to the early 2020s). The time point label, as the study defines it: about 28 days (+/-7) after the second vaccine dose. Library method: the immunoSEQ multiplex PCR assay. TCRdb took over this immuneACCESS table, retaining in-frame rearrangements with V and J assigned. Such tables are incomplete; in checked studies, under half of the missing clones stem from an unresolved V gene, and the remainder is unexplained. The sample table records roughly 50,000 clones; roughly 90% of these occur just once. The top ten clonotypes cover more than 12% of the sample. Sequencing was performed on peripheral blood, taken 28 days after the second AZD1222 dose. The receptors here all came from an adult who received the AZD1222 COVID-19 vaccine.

This CDR3 is CASGFQGRLNYGYTF. CDR3 DNA sequence: TGTGCTAGTGGTTTTCAGGGAAGGTTGAACTATGGCTACACCTTC. This sequence joins TRBV12-5 and TRBJ1-2; tentatively, D is TRBD1 (5 bases). Trimming removed 3 bases at V and 2 bases at J, with 13 bases between. Germline V gene data show CDR1 as LGHNT and CDR2 as FRNRAP. This CDR3 contains 15 residues.

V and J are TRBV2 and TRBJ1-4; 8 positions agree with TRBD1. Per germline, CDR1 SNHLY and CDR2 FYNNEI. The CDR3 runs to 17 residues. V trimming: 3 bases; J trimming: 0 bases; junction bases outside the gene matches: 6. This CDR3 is CASSDPGQAATNEKLFF. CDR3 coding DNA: TGTGCCAGCAGTGATCCGGGACAGGCCGCAACTAATGAAAAACTGTTTTTT.

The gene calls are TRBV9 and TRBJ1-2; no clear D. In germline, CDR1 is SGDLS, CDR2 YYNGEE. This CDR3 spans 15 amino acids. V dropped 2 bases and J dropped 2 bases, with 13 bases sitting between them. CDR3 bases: TGTGCCAGCAGCGTTGGCCAGATCGGAAACTATGGCTACACCTTC. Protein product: CASSVGQIGNYGYTF.

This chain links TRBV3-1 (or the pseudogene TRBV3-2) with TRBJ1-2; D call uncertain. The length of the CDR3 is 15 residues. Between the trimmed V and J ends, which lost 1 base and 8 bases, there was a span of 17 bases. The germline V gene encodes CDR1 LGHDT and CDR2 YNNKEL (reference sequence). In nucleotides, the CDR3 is TGTGCCAGCAGCCAAGGATGGTCCTCTGAGGGCGGCTACACCTTC. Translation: CASSQGWSSEGGYTF.

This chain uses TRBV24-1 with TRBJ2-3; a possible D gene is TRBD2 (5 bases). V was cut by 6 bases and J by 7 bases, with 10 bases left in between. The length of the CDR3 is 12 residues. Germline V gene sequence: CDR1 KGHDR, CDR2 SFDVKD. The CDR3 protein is CATSRSGNTQYF. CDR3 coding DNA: TGTGCCACCAGTAGGAGCGGCAATACGCAGTATTTT.

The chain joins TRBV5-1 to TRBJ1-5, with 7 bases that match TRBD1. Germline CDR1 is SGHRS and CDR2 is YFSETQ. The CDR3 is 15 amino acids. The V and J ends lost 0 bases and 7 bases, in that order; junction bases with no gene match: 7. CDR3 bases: TGCGCCAGCAGCTTGGGGGACAGTCTCATGCAGCCCCAGCATTTT. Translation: CASSLGDSLMQPQHF.

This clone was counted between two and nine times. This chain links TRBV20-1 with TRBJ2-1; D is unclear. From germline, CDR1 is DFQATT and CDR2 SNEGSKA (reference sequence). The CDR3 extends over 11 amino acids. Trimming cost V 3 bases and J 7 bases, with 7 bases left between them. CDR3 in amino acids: CSARRDNEQFF. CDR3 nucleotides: TGCAGTGCTAGGAGAGATAATGAGCAGTTCTTC.

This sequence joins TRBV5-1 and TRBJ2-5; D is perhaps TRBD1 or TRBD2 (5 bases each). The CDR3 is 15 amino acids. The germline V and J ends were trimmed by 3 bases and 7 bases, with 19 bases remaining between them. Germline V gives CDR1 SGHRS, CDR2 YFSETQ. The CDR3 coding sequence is TGCGCCAGCAGCTCGACTCCGGGACGCTCAGGGACCCAGTACTTC. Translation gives CASSSTPGRSGTQYF.

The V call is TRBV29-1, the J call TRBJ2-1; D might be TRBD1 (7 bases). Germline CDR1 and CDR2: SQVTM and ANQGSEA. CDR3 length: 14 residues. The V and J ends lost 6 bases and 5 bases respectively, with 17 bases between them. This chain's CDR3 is CSVVVSGGNNEQFF. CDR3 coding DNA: TGCAGCGTGGTCGTGTCAGGGGGGAACAATGAGCAGTTCTTC.

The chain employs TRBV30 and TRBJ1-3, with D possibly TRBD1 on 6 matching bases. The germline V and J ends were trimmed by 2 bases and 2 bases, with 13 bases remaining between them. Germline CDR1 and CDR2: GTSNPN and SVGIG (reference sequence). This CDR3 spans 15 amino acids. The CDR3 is CAWSIKTGPGNTIYF. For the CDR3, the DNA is TGTGCCTGGAGTATAAAAACAGGGCCTGGAAACACCATATATTTT.

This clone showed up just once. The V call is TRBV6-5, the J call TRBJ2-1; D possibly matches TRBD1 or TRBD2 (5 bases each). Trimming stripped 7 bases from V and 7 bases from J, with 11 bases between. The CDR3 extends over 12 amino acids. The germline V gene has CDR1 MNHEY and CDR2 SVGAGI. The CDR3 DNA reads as TGTGCCAGCACCCAAGGGGAGAATGAGCAGTTCTTC. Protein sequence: CASTQGENEQFF.

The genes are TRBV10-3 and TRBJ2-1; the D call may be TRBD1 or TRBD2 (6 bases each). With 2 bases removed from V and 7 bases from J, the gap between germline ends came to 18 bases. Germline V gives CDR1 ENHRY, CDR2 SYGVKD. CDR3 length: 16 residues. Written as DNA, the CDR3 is TGTGCCATCAGTGAGCCGACTAGGGGGATGGGGAATGAGCAGTTCTTC. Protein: CAISEPTRGMGNEQFF.

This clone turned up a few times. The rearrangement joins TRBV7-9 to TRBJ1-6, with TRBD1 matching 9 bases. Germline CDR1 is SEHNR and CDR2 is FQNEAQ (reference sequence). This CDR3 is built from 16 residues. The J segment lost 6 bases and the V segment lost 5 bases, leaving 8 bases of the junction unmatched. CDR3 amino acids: CASSPHRGPCNSPLHF. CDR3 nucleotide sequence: TGTGCCAGCAGCCCTCACAGGGGGCCTTGTAATTCACCCCTCCACTTT.

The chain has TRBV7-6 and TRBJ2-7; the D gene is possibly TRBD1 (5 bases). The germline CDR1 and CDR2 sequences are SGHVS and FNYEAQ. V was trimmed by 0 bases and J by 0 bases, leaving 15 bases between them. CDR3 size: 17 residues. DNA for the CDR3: TGTGCCAGCAGCTTAGCCCCACCGCCAGGGCCCTCCTACGAGCAGTACTTC. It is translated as CASSLAPPPGPSYEQYF.

In DNA form, the CDR3 reads TGTGCCAGCTCCTCAGGACTAGAAGAGACCCAGTACTTC. This sequence encodes CASSSGLEETQYF. This chain uses TRBV18 with TRBJ2-5; 7 positions match TRBD2. This CDR3 comprises 13 residues. V lost 6 bases and J lost 3; bases outside the gene matches: 4. Germline V gene sequence: CDR1 KGHSH, CDR2 LQKENI.

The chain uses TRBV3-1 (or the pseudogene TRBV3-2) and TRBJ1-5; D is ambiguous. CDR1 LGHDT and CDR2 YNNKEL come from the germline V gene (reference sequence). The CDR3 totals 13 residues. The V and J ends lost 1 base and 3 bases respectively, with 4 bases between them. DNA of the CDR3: TGTGCCAGCAGCCAAGGGGACAATCAGCCCCAGCATTTT. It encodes CASSQGDNQPQHF.

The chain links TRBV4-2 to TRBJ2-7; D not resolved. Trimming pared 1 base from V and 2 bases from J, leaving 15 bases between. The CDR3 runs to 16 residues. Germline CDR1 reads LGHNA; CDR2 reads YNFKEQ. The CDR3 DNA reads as TGTGCCAGCAGCCAAGTTTTGGGCCTACGACCCTACGAGCAGTACTTC. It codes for CASSQVLGLRPYEQYF.

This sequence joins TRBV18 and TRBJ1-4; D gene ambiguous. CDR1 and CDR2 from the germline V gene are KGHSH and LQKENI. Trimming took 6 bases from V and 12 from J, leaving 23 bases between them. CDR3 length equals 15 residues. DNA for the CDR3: TGTGCCAGCTCTGCCTATGGAGGGTATCGTGGGGAACTGTTTTTT. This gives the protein CASSAYGGYRGELFF.

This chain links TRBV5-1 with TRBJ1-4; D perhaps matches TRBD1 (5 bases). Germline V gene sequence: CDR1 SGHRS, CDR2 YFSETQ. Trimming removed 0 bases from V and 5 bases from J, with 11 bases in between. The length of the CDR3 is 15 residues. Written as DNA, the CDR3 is TGCGCCAGCAGCTTGGCTCTGCAGGGAAATGAAAAACTGTTTTTT. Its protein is CASSLALQGNEKLFF.

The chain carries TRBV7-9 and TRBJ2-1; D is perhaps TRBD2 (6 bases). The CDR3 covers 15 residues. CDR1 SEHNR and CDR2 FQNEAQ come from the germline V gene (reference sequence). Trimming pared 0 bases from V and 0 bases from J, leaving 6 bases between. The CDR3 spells CASSLAGSSYNEQFF. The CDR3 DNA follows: TGTGCCAGCAGCTTAGCCGGGAGCTCCTACAATGAGCAGTTCTTC.

Written as DNA, the CDR3 is TGTGCCAGCAGTCACTACGGTAGGCGAAACACCGGGGAGCTGTTTTTT. Translating gives CASSHYGRRNTGELFF. The chain links TRBV13 to TRBJ2-2; no definite D call. V shed 6 bases and J shed 2 bases, with 16 bases lying between them. The CDR3 extends over 16 amino acids. Looked up from germline, CDR1 is PRHDT and CDR2 is FYEKMQ (reference sequence). Complete variable domain (other parts from reference TRBV13 and TRBJ2-2): AAGVIQSPRHLIKEKRETATLKCYPIPRHDTVYWYQQGPGQDPQFLISFYEKMQSDKGSIPDRFSAQQFSDYHSELNMSSLELGDSALYFCASSHYGRRNTGELFFGEGSRLTVL.

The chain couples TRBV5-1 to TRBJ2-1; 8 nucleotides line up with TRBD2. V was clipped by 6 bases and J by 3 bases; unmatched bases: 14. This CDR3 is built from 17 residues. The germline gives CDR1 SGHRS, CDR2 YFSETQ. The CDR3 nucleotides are TGCGCCAGCATCCCCTCCCCCCTTGCGGGAGGCTACAATGAGCAGTTCTTC. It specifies CASIPSPLAGGYNEQFF. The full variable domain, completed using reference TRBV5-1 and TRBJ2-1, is KAGVTQTPRYLIKTRGQQVTLSCSPISGHRSVSWYQQTPGQGLQFLFEYFSETQRNKGNFPGRFSGRQFSNSRSEMNVSTLELGDSALYLCASIPSPLAGGYNEQFFGPGTRLTVL.

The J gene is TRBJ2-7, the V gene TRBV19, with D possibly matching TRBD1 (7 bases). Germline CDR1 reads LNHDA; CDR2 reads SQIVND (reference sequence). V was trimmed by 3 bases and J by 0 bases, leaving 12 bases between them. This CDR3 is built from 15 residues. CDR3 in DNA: TGTGCCAGTAGTATCGGGGGACAGTTCTCCTACGAGCAGTACTTC. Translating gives CASSIGGQFSYEQYF.

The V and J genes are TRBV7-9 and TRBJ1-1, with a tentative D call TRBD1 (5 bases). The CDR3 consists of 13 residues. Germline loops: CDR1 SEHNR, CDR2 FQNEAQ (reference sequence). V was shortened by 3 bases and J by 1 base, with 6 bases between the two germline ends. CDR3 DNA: TGTGCCAGCAGCTTGACAGAGAACACTGAAGCTTTCTTT. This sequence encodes CASSLTENTEAFF. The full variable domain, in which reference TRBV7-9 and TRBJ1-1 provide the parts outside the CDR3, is DTGVSQNPRHKITKRGQNVTFRCDPISEHNRLYWYRQTLGQGPEFLTYFQNEAQLEKSRLLSDRFSAERPKGSFSTLEIQRTEQGDSAMYLCASSLTENTEAFFGQGTRLTVV.